The clone carrying this T cell receptor (beta chain) was counted at least ten times. iRepertoire HTBI primers and Arm-PCR of CDR3 regions built TCR beta libraries. TCRdb recomputed calls from the multiplex PCR reads with MiXCR, one row per CDR3 protein. The sample includes 550,000 to 700,000 distinct CDR3 sequences, approximately 16% of them seen just once. As for time point: newly diagnosed GD, antithyroid drugs for less than 3 months. TCR sequences were obtained from RNA taken from PBMCs. Germline V lookup: CDR1 SGHAT, CDR2 FQNNGV. Deletions cut 5 bases from V and 5 bases from J, with 15 bases between. CDR3 length equals 14 residues. This entry comes from a study of regulatory T cells in long-lasting Graves disease. These data are also associated with another study on T cells in Graves' hyperthyroidism and ophthalmopathy.

Sequences were derived from peripheral blood mononuclear cells (PBMCs), sampled at new diagnosis, from a patient treated with antithyroid drugs. The V and J genes are TRBV11-2 and TRBJ1-1; the D gene is possibly TRBD1 (5 bases). The source of this sequence is a man between 18 and 29 years old with Graves disease. The DNA of the CDR3 is TGTGCCAGCAGCCCCTGGACGGGGCAAACTGAAGCTTTCTTT. It is translated as CASSPWTGQTEAFF.